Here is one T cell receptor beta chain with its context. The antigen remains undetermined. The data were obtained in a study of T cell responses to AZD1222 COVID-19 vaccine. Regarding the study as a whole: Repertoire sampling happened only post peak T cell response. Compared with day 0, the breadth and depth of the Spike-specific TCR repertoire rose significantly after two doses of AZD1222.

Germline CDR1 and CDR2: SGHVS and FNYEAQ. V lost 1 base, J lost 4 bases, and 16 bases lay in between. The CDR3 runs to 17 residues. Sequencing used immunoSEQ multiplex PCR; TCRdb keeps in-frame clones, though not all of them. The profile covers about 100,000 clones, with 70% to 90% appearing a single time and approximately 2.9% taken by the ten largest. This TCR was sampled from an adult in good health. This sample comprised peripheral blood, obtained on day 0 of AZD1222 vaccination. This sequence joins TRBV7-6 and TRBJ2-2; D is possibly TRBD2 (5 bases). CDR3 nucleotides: TGTGCCAGCAGCTTAGAGGGTGGGCTAGCACTCACCGGGGAGCTGTTTTTT. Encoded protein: CASSLEGGLALTGELFF. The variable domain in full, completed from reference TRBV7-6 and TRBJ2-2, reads GAGVSQSPRYKVTKRGQDVALRCDPISGHVSLYWYRQALGQGPEFLTYFNYEAQQDKSGLPNDRFSAERPEGSISTLTIQRTEQRDSAMYRCASSLEGGLALTGELFFGEGSRLTVL.